This T cell receptor (beta chain) was recorded in a study of OX40 agonist ivuxolimab in advanced cancers. Findings of the study overall: Average numbers of expanded clones were greater in CD8+ T cells than in CD4+. Certain nonresponders additionally had low normalized T-cell clonal expansion.

The CDR3 runs to 16 residues. The V segment lost 1 base and the J segment 4 bases; nucleotides outside the gene matches: 7. Germline loops: CDR1 SGHVS, CDR2 FQNEAQ. The protocol was immunoSEQ multiplex PCR, while the TCRdb copy is restricted to in-frame clones and leaves out a portion. Of 69,000 or so clones listed, 70% to 90% are singletons. In the case of this clone: Its antigen is undetermined.

A history of autoimmune disease or systemic immunosuppression excluded patients. This chain connects TRBV7-8 to TRBJ2-5; TRBD1 aligns across 9 bases. The starting material was CD4+ or CD8+ T cells sorted from blood, obtained in a trial of the OX40 agonist ivuxolimab. The TCR originated in an adult with an advanced solid tumor such as melanoma, head and neck, liver or kidney cancer. CDR3 sequence reads: CASSLGDREVGETQYF. CDR3 DNA sequence: TGTGCCAGCAGCTTAGGGGACAGGGAGGTTGGAGAGACCCAGTACTTC. Using reference TRBV7-8 and TRBJ2-5 for the parts outside the CDR3, the full variable domain is GAGVSQSPRYKVAKRGQDVALRCDPISGHVSLFWYQQALGQGPEFLTYFQNEAQLDKSGLPSDRFFAERPEGSVSTLKIQRTQQEDSAVYLCASSLGDREVGETQYFGPGTRLLVL.